The next 30 T cell receptor beta chains were all read from a single sample in a study of blood T cell repertoires in COVID-19. Generated by immunoSEQ multiplex PCR, the TCRdb table keeps only in-frame clones and is missing some. Seen here are some 250,000 clones, about 80% observed once, and the top ten hold approximately 9.4%. Sequenced sample: peripheral blood. These receptors all come from a woman of 80 years or more with acute or convalescent COVID-19.

The chain carries TRBV2 and TRBJ1-5; 10 nucleotides match TRBD1. The CDR3 is 15 residues long. The V segment lost 5 bases and the J segment 7 bases; nucleotides outside the gene matches: 8. Per the germline V gene, CDR1 is SNHLY and CDR2 is FYNNEI. For the CDR3, the DNA is TGTGCCAGCAGTCCCAGGACAGGGGGTATACAGCCCCAGCATTTT. It translates to CASSPRTGGIQPQHF. Drawing the rest from reference TRBV2 and TRBJ1-5, the complete variable domain is EPEVTQTPSHQVTQMGQEVILRCVPISNHLYFYWYRQILGQKVEFLVSFYNNEISEKSEIFDDQFSVERPDGSNFTLKIRSTKLEDSAMYFCASSPRTGGIQPQHFGDGTRLSIL.

The chain recombines TRBV11-2 with TRBJ2-2; 7 positions agree with TRBD1. The CDR3 loop spans 14 amino acids. Germline V gives CDR1 SGHAT, CDR2 FQNNGV. V shed 4 bases, J shed 9 bases, and the junction held 8 bases outside the gene matches. The CDR3 nucleotides read TGTGCCAGCAGCTGGACAGGAGACCAGAGGGAGCTGTTTTTT. Amino acid sequence: CASSWTGDQRELFF.

The chain employs TRBV2 and TRBJ1-2; TRBD1 matches at 7 bases. Germline V gene data show CDR1 as SNHLY and CDR2 as FYNNEI. The junction had 5 bases not matched to a gene; V was cut back by 7 bases and J by 3 bases. The CDR3 has 13 amino acids. The CDR3 region is CASTRTGDYGYTF. CDR3 in DNA: TGTGCCAGCACCCGGACAGGTGACTATGGCTACACCTTC.

The rearrangement uses TRBV19 and TRBJ2-7; 7 nucleotides match TRBD1. The CDR3 loop spans 14 amino acids. Germline V gene sequence: CDR1 LNHDA, CDR2 SQIVND (reference sequence). The trim removed 2 bases at V and 2 bases at J, leaving 3 bases unmatched. The CDR3 protein is CASSITQGPYEQYF. In DNA form, the CDR3 reads TGTGCCAGTAGTATAACACAGGGGCCCTACGAGCAGTACTTC.

This chain connects TRBV11-3 to TRBJ2-1, with TRBD1 matching 8 bases. Per germline, CDR1 SGHNT and CDR2 YENEEA. Trimming cost V 5 bases and J 12 bases; bases outside gene matches: 15. The CDR3 totals 15 residues. The CDR3 DNA sequence: TGTGCCAGCAGCCCGAGGGACAGGATAACGGTATGGCAGTTCTTC. Its translation is CASSPRDRITVWQFF.

V and J are TRBV27 and TRBJ1-6, with 7 nucleotides matching TRBD1. The CDR3 is 16 amino acids. The trim removed 5 bases at V and 2 bases at J, leaving 6 bases unmatched. Germline lookup yields CDR1 MNHEY and CDR2 SMNVEV (reference sequence). CDR3 protein: CASSPTGTAYNSPLHF. The CDR3 DNA reads as TGTGCCAGCAGTCCCACCGGGACAGCCTATAATTCACCCCTCCACTTT.

The sample holds one count of this clone. The CDR3 nucleotides read TGTGCCAGCAGCCAGGGACAGCTTTTAAAGTTCTTC. Encoded protein: CASSQGQLLKFF. The genes are TRBV5-6 and TRBJ2-1; TRBD1 agrees at 7 bases. The CDR3 sequence is 12 residues long. J gave up 14 bases and V 4 bases, and 9 bases lay outside the gene matches. Germline V gives CDR1 SGHDT, CDR2 YYEEEE. Variable domain in full (rest from reference TRBV5-6 and TRBJ2-1): DAGVTQSPTHLIKTRGQQVTLRCSPKSGHDTVSWYQQALGQGPQFIFQYYEEEERQRGNFPDRFSGHQFPNYSSELNVNALLLGDSALYLCASSQGQLLKFFGPGTRLTVL.

The CDR3 DNA sequence: TGTGCCAGCAGTTTACTGACAGGGGGCGGTTATGGCTACACCTTC. Translating it yields CASSLLTGGGYGYTF. This chain joins TRBV28 and TRBJ1-2, with 10 bases that match TRBD1. From germline, CDR1 is MDHEN and CDR2 SYDVKM. CDR3 length equals 15 residues. The junction had 5 bases not matched to a gene; V was cut back by 2 bases and J by 5 bases.

This chain connects TRBV6-1 to TRBJ2-1, with D uncertain. The CDR3 is 11 amino acids. The germline gives CDR1 MNHNS, CDR2 SASEGT. Trimming cost V 2 bases and J 8 bases, with 4 bases left between them. This CDR3 reads CASSEFYEQFF. DNA for the CDR3: TGTGCCAGCAGTGAATTCTATGAGCAGTTCTTC.

This clone was recorded only once. The chain joins TRBV3-1 (or the pseudogene TRBV3-2) to TRBJ2-5, with no clear D. Germline-derived CDR1 and CDR2 are LGHDT and YNNKEL (reference sequence). The CDR3 covers 14 residues. The V gene lost 1 base and the J gene lost 7 bases, with 13 bases spanning the gap. CDR3 loop: CASSQVRTVGTQYF. The CDR3 DNA follows: TGTGCCAGCAGCCAAGTGAGAACAGTGGGGACCCAGTACTTC.

Worth noting for this clone: Other DNA sequences in the same sample also yield this CDR3. The genes are TRBV2 and TRBJ2-7, with 9 bases fitting TRBD1. The CDR3 sequence is 14 residues long. The germline CDR1 and CDR2 sequences are SNHLY and FYNNEI. J gave up 2 bases and V 5 bases, and 4 bases lay outside the gene matches. CDR3 protein: CASSPGQGPYEQYF. The CDR3 nucleotides are TGTGCCAGCAGTCCGGGACAGGGTCCCTACGAGCAGTACTTC. The full variable domain, in which reference TRBV2 and TRBJ2-7 provide the parts outside the CDR3, is EPEVTQTPSHQVTQMGQEVILRCVPISNHLYFYWYRQILGQKVEFLVSFYNNEISEKSEIFDDQFSVERPDGSNFTLKIRSTKLEDSAMYFCASSPGQGPYEQYFGPGTRLTVT.

CDR3 DNA sequence: TGTGCCTGGGGTCCGGACAGCTCTGGAAACACCATATATTTT. Translating it yields CAWGPDSSGNTIYF. The chain uses TRBV30 and TRBJ1-3, with a tentative D call TRBD1 (6 bases). The CDR3 is 14 amino acids. Trimming stripped 5 bases from V and 0 bases from J, with 11 bases between. Germline V gene lookup returns CDR1 GTSNPN and CDR2 SVGIG (reference sequence).

This CDR3 reads CASSLGAGKNTGELFF. As DNA, the CDR3 is TGTGCCAGCAGCTTAGGGGCAGGGAAGAACACCGGGGAGCTGTTTTTT. The chain links TRBV13 to TRBJ2-2, with D possibly being TRBD1 (5 bases). Trimming removed 0 bases from V and 1 base from J, with 9 bases in between. Germline V gene lookup returns CDR1 PRHDT and CDR2 FYEKMQ (reference sequence). There are 16 residues in the CDR3.

In its sample, this clone was seen once. V gene TRBV18 combines with J gene TRBJ1-6, with D maybe TRBD1 (6 bases). This CDR3 is 14 amino acids long. Per germline, CDR1 KGHSH and CDR2 LQKENI. V was cut by 3 bases and J by 7 bases, with 10 bases left in between. DNA of the CDR3: TGTGCCAGCTCACCGCAGGGGTGGAATTCACCCCTCCACTTT. It specifies CASSPQGWNSPLHF.

This clone was observed a few times. The chain carries TRBV5-8 and TRBJ2-3; D unclear. Trimming took 0 bases from V and 0 from J, leaving 11 bases between them. CDR1 SGHTS and CDR2 YDEGEE come from the germline V gene. This CDR3 is built from 16 residues. The chain's CDR3 is CASSLAGRYSTDTQYF. The CDR3 nucleotides read TGTGCCAGCAGCTTGGCCGGCAGGTACAGCACAGATACGCAGTATTTT. Full variable domain (outside the CDR3, taken from reference TRBV5-8 and TRBJ2-3): EAGVTQSPTHLIKTRGQQATLRCSPISGHTSVYWYQQALGLGLQFLLWYDEGEERNRGNFPPRFSGRQFPNYSSELNVNALELEDSALYLCASSLAGRYSTDTQYFGPGTRLTVL.

This chain uses TRBV5-6 with TRBJ2-7, with D maybe TRBD1 (6 bases). CDR1 and CDR2 from the germline V gene are SGHDT and YYEEEE. This CDR3 comprises 16 residues. V was shortened by 3 bases and J by 3 bases, with 19 bases between the two germline ends. The DNA of the CDR3 is TGTGCCAGCAGCTCTGAGTGGGGCCAGGGGCGCTACGAGCAGTACTTC. Translated: CASSSEWGQGRYEQYF.

The rearrangement links TRBV5-4 to TRBJ2-1; 11 positions agree with TRBD2. V shed 3 bases and J 5 bases; nucleotides not matched to a gene: 7. Germline lookup yields CDR1 SGHNT and CDR2 YYREEE (reference sequence). The CDR3 has 16 amino acids. CDR3 in amino acids: CASSSKTSGANNEQFF. As DNA, the CDR3 is TGTGCCAGCAGCTCCAAGACTAGCGGGGCAAACAATGAGCAGTTCTTC.

In the case of this clone: Its ends do not fully match the called genes, so a read error is possible. The chain carries TRBV18 and TRBJ2-7, with D uncertain. The germline gives CDR1 KGHSH, CDR2 LQKENI. The CDR3 consists of 13 residues. The DNA of the CDR3 is TGTGCCAGCTCTCCACAGAGCTCCTACGAGCAGTACTTC. Its protein is CASSPQSSYEQYF. The full variable domain, its missing parts supplied by reference TRBV18 and TRBJ2-7, is NAGVMQNPRHLVRRRGQEARLRCSPMKGHSHVYWYRQLPEEGLKFMVYLQKENIIDESGMPKERFSAEFPKEGPSILRIQQVVRGDSAAYFCASSPQSSYEQYFGPGTRLTVT.

CDR3 coding DNA: TGTGCCAGTAGTACCGGGACAGCCAATCAGCCCCAGCATTTT. This translates into CASSTGTANQPQHF. The chain carries TRBV19 and TRBJ1-5; 7 bases agree with TRBD1. Looked up from germline, CDR1 is LNHDA and CDR2 is SQIVND (reference sequence). This CDR3 contains 14 residues. J gave up 3 bases and V 4 bases, and 3 bases lay outside the gene matches.

This clone appeared once. The chain joins TRBV18 to TRBJ2-2; 10 nucleotides match TRBD2. This CDR3 spans 18 amino acids. V gave up 6 bases and J gave up 2 bases; unmatched junction bases: 12. The V gene's germline CDR1 is KGHSH and CDR2 LQKENI. Here the CDR3 reads CASSSIRLAGENTGELFF. CDR3 nucleotide sequence: TGTGCCAGCTCTTCGATTCGGCTAGCGGGGGAAAACACCGGGGAGCTGTTTTTT.

A note on this clone: The sample carries other DNA sequences with the same CDR3. This sequence joins TRBV2 and TRBJ1-5; D is perhaps TRBD1 (5 bases). V was pared by 4 bases and J by 0 bases, with 7 bases between. The CDR3 consists of 14 residues. Germline CDR1 reads SNHLY; CDR2 reads FYNNEI. The CDR3 nucleotides read TGTGCCAGCAGTGCCCAGGGTAGCAATCAGCCCCAGCATTTT. Translated: CASSAQGSNQPQHF.

This chain links TRBV6-5 with TRBJ2-7; 7 bases fit TRBD1. From germline, CDR1 is MNHEY and CDR2 SVGAGI. CDR3 size: 14 residues. V shed 9 bases and J 4 bases; nucleotides not matched to a gene: 12. CDR3 sequence (DNA): TGTGCCAGTGGGCTACCGGGACAGCTTTACGAGCAGTACTTC. Its protein is CASGLPGQLYEQYF.

This chain uses TRBV5-4 with TRBJ2-5; 7 positions match TRBD2. This CDR3 contains 14 residues. Trimming removed 1 base from V and 1 base from J; junction bases left unmatched: 1. Germline V gene data show CDR1 as SGHNT and CDR2 as YYREEE (reference sequence). The CDR3 DNA reads as TGTGCCAGCAGCTTGCGGGGGGTCCAAGAGACCCAGTACTTC. It specifies CASSLRGVQETQYF.

The genes are TRBV5-4 and TRBJ2-7; 7 nucleotides align to TRBD1. Germline V gene lookup returns CDR1 SGHNT and CDR2 YYREEE (reference sequence). This CDR3 is built from 14 residues. V lost 3 bases and J lost 2; bases outside the gene matches: 5. This CDR3 is CASSSKTGPYEQYF. The CDR3 DNA reads TGTGCCAGCAGCTCCAAGACAGGGCCCTACGAGCAGTACTTC.

The V gene is TRBV7-9, the J gene TRBJ1-1; D perhaps matches TRBD1 (6 bases). CDR3 length equals 15 residues. Germline lookup yields CDR1 SEHNR and CDR2 FQNEAQ (reference sequence). V shed 5 bases and J shed 1 base, with 14 bases lying between them. As DNA, the CDR3 is TGTGCCAGCAGCCTATCTGGACAGTCGAACACTGAAGCTTTCTTT. Translation: CASSLSGQSNTEAFF.

The rearrangement joins TRBV3-1 (or the pseudogene TRBV3-2) to TRBJ1-2, with TRBD1 identical over 11 bases. This CDR3 region has 16 residues. Germline assignment: CDR1 LGHDT and CDR2 YNNKEL (reference sequence). V shed 4 bases and J 0 bases; nucleotides not matched to a gene: 4. This chain's CDR3 is CASSPWDRGTNYGYTF. In DNA, the CDR3 is TGTGCCAGCAGCCCCTGGGACAGGGGGACTAACTATGGCTACACCTTC.

This chain connects TRBV5-1 to TRBJ2-7; 12 nucleotides line up with TRBD1. The V gene's germline CDR1 is SGHRS and CDR2 YFSETQ. The CDR3 extends over 15 amino acids. J lost 4 bases, V lost 4 bases, and 6 bases had no gene match. CDR3 region: CASSLGQGATYEQYF. CDR3 bases: TGCGCCAGCAGCCTGGGACAGGGGGCGACTTACGAGCAGTACTTC.

The J gene is TRBJ1-1, the V gene TRBV12-3 or TRBV12-4; no firm D call. The CDR3 contains 13 residues. V lost 4 bases, J lost 0 bases, and 6 bases lay in between. Here the CDR3 DNA reads TGTGCCAGCAGTTCCCACATGAACACTGAAGCTTTCTTT. Amino acid sequence: CASSSHMNTEAFF.

This sequence joins TRBV6-6 and TRBJ1-5, with a weak D call TRBD1 (5 bases). Germline V gene sequence: CDR1 MNHNY, CDR2 SVGAGI (reference sequence). This CDR3 has 15 amino acids. CDR3 amino acids: CPTNTGGGGNQPQHF. The CDR3, as DNA: TGTCCCACCAACACGGGGGGGGGAGGGAATCAGCCCCAGCATTTT.

CDR3 DNA sequence: TGTGCCAGTAGTATTAAAACTAGCGGGGGAAACAATGAGCAGTTCTTC. This translates into CASSIKTSGGNNEQFF. The chain links TRBV19 to TRBJ2-1, with TRBD2 matching over 11 bases. CDR1 is LNHDA, CDR2 SQIVND, per germline (reference sequence). This CDR3 is built from 16 residues. With 3 bases clipped from V and 5 bases from J, the junction kept 6 bases outside the gene matches.